These T cell receptor beta chains were read from a single sample in a study of CD8+ T cells in alopecia areata. TCRdb keeps only in-frame clones here, not all; method: immunoSEQ multiplex PCR. The sample has 150,000 to 200,000 clones; under 80% are singletons. This specimen was CD4+ T cells sorted from blood, taken between weeks 47 and 50, from a patient treated with tofacitinib. The receptors derive from a human donor with alopecia areata. Both conserved end residues are part of each CDR3. A D gene is named only where the DNA matches it firmly. Clone size is given for some rows only: seen once, a few or many times, or a class if the clone is expanded.

clone_size,d_call,v_call,j_call,cdr3_nt,cdr3_aa
-,-,TRBV10-3,TRBJ2-1,TGTGCCATCAGTGAGTTAGGGGGTAACGAGCAGTTCTTC,CAISELGGNEQFF
-,-,TRBV29-1,TRBJ1-1,TGCAGCACTACTCGACCGGAGGCAGGAACTTTCTTT,CSTTRPEAGTFF
few,TRBD1,TRBV5-1,TRBJ1-1,TGCGCCAGCCAGGGACAGGCCGACACTGAAGCTTTCTTT,CASQGQADTEAFF
-,-,TRBV5-6,TRBJ1-6,TGTGCCAGCAGCCGAGGAGGGGTCGGGTCACCCCTCCACTTT,CASSRGGVGSPLHF
-,-,TRBV30,TRBJ1-6,TGTGCCCGAGCCAACGGGGATGGATCACCCCTCCACTTT,CARANGDGSPLHF
-,TRBD1,TRBV11-2,TRBJ2-3,TGTGCCAGCAGCTTACCGACAGGGCCGCAGTATTTT,CASSLPTGPQYF
-,-,TRBV5-1,TRBJ2-3,TGCGCCAGCAGCTTGCGGGGTCTCGAGGCAGATACGCAGTATTTT,CASSLRGLEADTQYF
-,-,TRBV29-1,TRBJ1-6,TGCAGCGTTGTTGGCTTCGGCAGAGCGCCCTCAGGAATGTCCCTCCACTTT,CSVVGFGRAPSGMSLHF
-,-,TRBV29-1,TRBJ1-1,TGCAGCGTTGCCCACGGTCCGAACACTGAAGCTTTCTTT,CSVAHGPNTEAFF
-,-,TRBV30,TRBJ2-1,TGTGCCTGGAGTCCCGGGGGTGAGCAGTTCTTC,CAWSPGGEQFF
once,TRBD2,TRBV29-1,TRBJ2-7,TGCAGCGTTGCTGGACTAGCGAAGTACGAGCAGTACTTC,CSVAGLAKYEQYF
few,-,TRBV29-1,TRBJ2-5,TGCAGCGTTGAAGAGGTACGAGAGACCCAGTACTTC,CSVEEVRETQYF
few,-,TRBV6-6,TRBJ1-2,TGTGCCAGCAGTTATGGCCAGGGTGGTTATGGCTACACCTTC,CASSYGQGGYGYTF
few,TRBD1,TRBV29-1,TRBJ1-2,TGCAGCGTTAACCAGGGGGTCGCCTATGGCTACACCTTC,CSVNQGVAYGYTF
-,TRBD1,TRBV30,TRBJ1-5,TGTGCCTGGAGTCCCGGGACAGGGGATCAGCCCCAGCATTTT,CAWSPGTGDQPQHF
once,-,TRBV25-1,TRBJ1-2,TGTGCCAGGATTCGGGGAGGGGCTGCTAACTATGGCTACACCTTC,CARIRGGAANYGYTF
once,TRBD1,TRBV29-1,TRBJ1-1,TGCAGCGTTAGACAGGGGCGACAGGCTTTCTTT,CSVRQGRQAFF
-,-,TRBV7-9,TRBJ2-7,TGTGCCAGCAGCTTGGGGAATTTTGGTGACGAGCAGTACTTC,CASSLGNFGDEQYF
once,TRBD2,TRBV7-8,TRBJ2-3,TGTGCCAGCAGCGTGCTAGCGGGGGCCCACTCTAGCACAGATACGCAGTATTTT,CASSVLAGAHSSTDTQYF
-,-,TRBV29-1,TRBJ1-4,TGCAGCGCCACAGGACGTACAACTAATGAAAAACTGTTTTTT,CSATGRTTNEKLFF
few,-,TRBV11-3,TRBJ1-1,TGTGCCAGCAGCAATGAGTTGAACACTGAAGCTTTCTTT,CASSNELNTEAFF
few,-,TRBV10-2,TRBJ2-3,TGCGCCAGCAGTCCCCCTGCGGGGGATACGCAGTATTTT,CASSPPAGDTQYF
-,TRBD1,TRBV29-1,TRBJ1-1,TGCAGCGTTGCCGGGACAGAGAACACTGAAGCTTTCTTT,CSVAGTENTEAFF
-,TRBD1,TRBV29-1,TRBJ2-7,TGCAGCGTTGAAGGTATAAGTACAGGGGGCTTATACGAGCAGTACTTC,CSVEGISTGGLYEQYF
-,-,TRBV5-1,TRBJ2-1,TGCGCCAGCAGCTCTCGACTAAACGAGGAGCAGTTCTTC,CASSSRLNEEQFF
-,-,TRBV29-1,TRBJ2-7,TGCAGCGTATCCGGGACGGGAGCCTACGAGCAGTACTTC,CSVSGTGAYEQYF
-,TRBD2,TRBV29-1,TRBJ2-7,TGCAGCGTTGTAGGACTAGCGGGCCGCTACGAGCAGTACTTC,CSVVGLAGRYEQYF
-,-,TRBV29-1,TRBJ1-1,TGCAGCGTTGCCGTGACGAACACTGAAGCTTTCTTT,CSVAVTNTEAFF
-,-,TRBV29-1,TRBJ2-6,TGCAGCGTTGGGGGCAGTTCCTCCTCTGGGGCCAACGTCCTGACTTTC,CSVGGSSSSGANVLTF
-,-,TRBV7-2,TRBJ2-3,TGTGCCAGCAGCTCCAGAAGGGGCGGGGGCACAGATACGCAGTATTTT,CASSSRRGGGTDTQYF
once,-,TRBV30,TRBJ1-6,TGTGCCTGGAGTGGGCCTGAGGGTCCCCTCCACTTT,CAWSGPEGPLHF
few,-,TRBV18,TRBJ2-6,TGTGCCAGCTCACCTGACCGATCTGGGGCCAACGTCCTGACTTTC,CASSPDRSGANVLTF
-,-,TRBV25-1,TRBJ1-1,TGTGCCAGCAGTGAATATCGAGGGGTGAACACTGAAGCTTTCTTT,CASSEYRGVNTEAFF
-,-,TRBV5-1,TRBJ1-1,TGCGCCAGCAGCTTGGTTCGGAGGGAGGAAGCTTTCTTT,CASSLVRREEAFF
-,-,TRBV6-5,TRBJ2-1,TGTGCCACCTGGGACCCACAAGGTGGGCAGTTCTTC,CATWDPQGGQFF
few,-,TRBV2,TRBJ2-3,TGTGCCAGCAGTGAAGGGTTTGGCGATACGCAGTATTTT,CASSEGFGDTQYF
-,-,TRBV6-1,TRBJ2-7,TGTGCCAGCACCCCGGTGGGGGGGCGCGGCGAGCAGTACTTC,CASTPVGGRGEQYF
-,TRBD1,TRBV6-5,TRBJ1-5,TGTGCCAGCAGGCAGCAGGGGGCCAGCAATCAGCCCCAGCATTTT,CASRQQGASNQPQHF
-,-,TRBV30,TRBJ2-3,TGTGCCTGGAGTCCTCGGGGACTCCAGGGGACAGATACGCAGTATTTT,CAWSPRGLQGTDTQYF
-,TRBD1,TRBV29-1,TRBJ2-3,TGCAGCGTAAGGGACAGGGGTAAAACAGATACGCAGTATTTT,CSVRDRGKTDTQYF
few,-,TRBV13,TRBJ1-2,TGTGCCACGGAAGAGGGGGGGCGAGGCTATGGCTACACCTTC,CATEEGGRGYGYTF
-,-,TRBV19,TRBJ1-2,TGTGCCAGTAGTCAGGCTGGGGGCTACACCTTC,CASSQAGGYTF
-,TRBD2,TRBV6-1,TRBJ2-5,TGTGCCAGCAGCCCGGGACTAGTAAAAGAGACCCAGTACTTC,CASSPGLVKETQYF
-,TRBD1,TRBV4-3,TRBJ1-6,TGCGCCAGCAGCCAAAAGATCGGGACAGGGAATTCACCCCTCCACTTT,CASSQKIGTGNSPLHF
-,TRBD1,TRBV6-6,TRBJ1-6,TGTGCCAGTCGGACAGGGCCACCCCTCCACTTT,CASRTGPPLHF
few,-,TRBV6-5,TRBJ2-5,TGTGCCAGCAGTGAAACTCGGGAGACCCAGTACTTC,CASSETRETQYF
few,-,TRBV29-1,TRBJ2-1,TGCAGCGCCTTTGGGGGCGCTCGGGGCAATGAGCAGTTCTTC,CSAFGGARGNEQFF
-,-,TRBV4-3,TRBJ1-4,TGCGCCAGCAGCCAAGAACCCAATGGCGAAAAACTGTTTTTT,CASSQEPNGEKLFF
once,-,TRBV13,TRBJ2-7,TGTGCCAGCAGCGTAAGGGACGCCTCCTACGAGCAGTACTTC,CASSVRDASYEQYF
-,-,TRBV30,TRBJ1-2,TGTGCCTGGATGCCCCAGACGACCCTAAACTATGGCTACACCTTC,CAWMPQTTLNYGYTF
-,TRBD2,TRBV6-1,TRBJ2-5,TGTGCCAGCAGTGACGGGACTAGCCGCGAGACCCAGTACTTC,CASSDGTSRETQYF